The 32 T cell receptor beta chains below come from one sample, sequenced in a study of shared clonotypes between healthy human individuals. Libraries were prepared by immunoSEQ multiplex PCR; TCRdb keeps only in-frame clonotypes and omits some of them. There are about 2.2 million clones in the sample; around 93% occur only once, and about 1.7% lies in the top ten. It was CD45RO-negative cells, positively selected for CCR7, that made up naive CD8 cells, with terminally differentiated effector memory CD45RA+ cells excluded. The sample comprised naive CD8+ T cells from PBMCs. These TCRs come from a man between 18 and 35 years old in good health. Some clones in this sample may be carry-over from other donors' samples.

J is TRBJ2-1 and V is TRBV10-2, with 11 bases identical to TRBD2. The V gene's germline CDR1 is WSHSY and CDR2 SAAADI. The CDR3 totals 16 residues. Unmatched junction bases numbered 8, after V lost 6 bases and J lost 4 bases. The CDR3 region is CASSARLAGLYNEQFF. The CDR3 DNA is TGCGCCAGCAGCGCAAGACTAGCGGGGCTGTACAATGAGCAGTTCTTC.

The chain uses TRBV28 and TRBJ2-2; the match to TRBD1 covers 7 bases. The CDR3 contains 15 residues. Germline V gene sequence: CDR1 MDHEN, CDR2 SYDVKM. V was pared by 2 bases and J by 4 bases, with 4 bases of the junction left unmatched. The CDR3 loop is CASSLGHRGTGELFF. The CDR3 DNA is TGTGCCAGCAGTTTAGGGCACAGGGGCACCGGGGAGCTGTTTTTT. Together with reference TRBV28 and TRBJ2-2, the CDR3 gives the full variable domain: DVKVTQSSRYLVKRTGEKVFLECVQDMDHENMFWYRQDPGLGLRLIYFSYDVKMKEKGDIPEGYSVSREKKERFSLILESASTNQTSMYLCASSLGHRGTGELFFGEGSRLTVL.

The V call is TRBV18, the J call TRBJ1-1, with 7 bases fitting TRBD1. CDR1 and CDR2 (germline): KGHSH, LQKENI. The CDR3 contains 14 residues. J gave up 7 bases and V 3 bases, and 8 bases lay outside the gene matches. The CDR3 sequence: CASSPPTGRDEAFF. CDR3 bases: TGTGCCAGCTCACCTCCGACAGGGCGGGATGAAGCTTTCTTT.

This clone was detected once. V is TRBV11-3 and J is TRBJ2-7, with D perhaps TRBD2 (5 bases). The CDR3 has 13 amino acids. Trimming stripped 5 bases from V and 5 bases from J, with 13 bases between. The germline CDR1 and CDR2 sequences are SGHNT and YENEEA. CDR3 in DNA: TGTGCCAGCAGCGAGACTATAATCGACGAGCAGTACTTC. The encoded protein is CASSETIIDEQYF.

The V call is TRBV27, the J call TRBJ2-7; no clear D gene. The germline V and J ends were trimmed by 3 bases and 0 bases, with 9 bases remaining between them. The CDR3 has 14 residues. Germline values: CDR1 MNHEY, CDR2 SMNVEV (reference sequence). The CDR3 bases are TGTGCCAGCAGTTTTAGGGCCTTCTCCTACGAGCAGTACTTC. Protein sequence: CASSFRAFSYEQYF.

V and J are TRBV7-9 and TRBJ2-7; 8 bases agree with TRBD2. The CDR3 has 16 residues. Germline CDR1 is SEHNR and CDR2 is FQNEAQ (reference sequence). V lost 5 bases, J lost 0 bases, and 9 bases stayed unmatched. In DNA, the CDR3 is TGTGCCAGCAGCCCCATCACTAGCGGAGCCTCCTACGAGCAGTACTTC. The encoded protein is CASSPITSGASYEQYF.

The V and J genes are TRBV7-9 and TRBJ2-1; D unclear. The CDR3 contains 16 residues. V was pared by 2 bases and J by 4 bases, with 15 bases between. CDR1 is SEHNR and CDR2 is FQNEAQ in the germline V gene (reference sequence). The CDR3 reads CASSLTVFGSYNEQFF. The CDR3 DNA reads TGTGCCAGCAGCTTAACTGTTTTCGGAAGTTACAATGAGCAGTTCTTC. Together with reference TRBV7-9 and TRBJ2-1, the CDR3 gives the full variable domain: DTGVSQNPRHKITKRGQNVTFRCDPISEHNRLYWYRQTLGQGPEFLTYFQNEAQLEKSRLLSDRFSAERPKGSFSTLEIQRTEQGDSAMYLCASSLTVFGSYNEQFFGPGTRLTVL.

The table lists this clone with a count of one. This chain joins TRBV29-1 and TRBJ2-7, with 9 bases lining up with TRBD2. Germline values: CDR1 SQVTM, CDR2 ANQGSEA. V was pared by 4 bases and J by 7 bases, with 8 bases of the junction left unmatched. The CDR3 totals 13 residues. This chain's CDR3 is CSVGSGSLGEQYF. The CDR3 nucleotides read TGCAGCGTTGGTAGCGGGAGTTTGGGGGAGCAGTACTTC.

V and J are TRBV27 and TRBJ1-1; TRBD1 is a possible D gene (5 bases). CDR3 length: 13 amino acids. V lost 6 bases and J lost 8, with 16 bases in between. CDR1 and CDR2 from the germline V gene are MNHEY and SMNVEV (reference sequence). The CDR3 sequence: CASSARAGPEAFF. CDR3 DNA sequence: TGTGCCAGCAGCGCCCGGGCAGGGCCCGAAGCTTTCTTT.

J is TRBJ1-2 and V is TRBV5-6, with a possible D match to TRBD1 (6 bases). The CDR3 consists of 15 residues. V dropped 1 base and J dropped 4 bases, with 14 bases sitting between them. CDR1 and CDR2 from the germline V gene are SGHDT and YYEEEE. The CDR3 DNA reads as TGTGCCAGCAGCTTGCAGAGGGGGGATTTCTATGGCTACACCTTC. As protein: CASSLQRGDFYGYTF.

The chain recombines TRBV4-1 with TRBJ2-1; D perhaps matches TRBD2 (9 bases). Germline CDR1 is MGHRA and CDR2 is YSYEKL. This CDR3 is built from 14 residues. V lost 4 bases and J lost 8, with 15 bases in between. The chain's CDR3 is CASSRTGTSHEQFF. CDR3 DNA: TGCGCCAGCAGCCGGACAGGGACTAGCCATGAGCAGTTCTTC.

The chain recombines TRBV21-1 with TRBJ2-5. TRBV21-1 is designated a pseudogene. The CDR3 loop spans 15 amino acids. CDR3 region: CASSPPEGPKETQYF. The CDR3 DNA follows: TGTGCCAGCAGTCCGCCCGAGGGACCAAAAGAGACCCAGTACTTC.

V gene TRBV28 combines with J gene TRBJ1-5, with D tentatively TRBD1 (5 bases). Germline V gene data show CDR1 as MDHEN and CDR2 as SYDVKM. This CDR3 region has 14 residues. The ends were cut back, 3 bases at V and 5 bases at J, with 11 bases in the middle. CDR3 nucleotide sequence: TGTGCCAGCAGTTTTCGGGGCAACTATCAGCCCCAGCATTTT. This encodes CASSFRGNYQPQHF.

J is TRBJ1-1 and V is TRBV19; D uncertain. Germline V CDR1 and CDR2: LNHDA, SQIVND (reference sequence). The CDR3 is 10 amino acids. The V gene lost 7 bases and the J gene lost 7 bases, with 7 bases spanning the gap. CDR3 sequence reads: CASNGGEAFF. The CDR3 DNA reads as TGTGCCAGTAATGGAGGTGAAGCTTTCTTT.

This clone has a single count. The CDR3 DNA sequence: TGCAGCGTTGAGAGAACGGGACAGGCTAACTATGGCTACACCTTC. This codes for CSVERTGQANYGYTF. The V gene is TRBV29-1, the J gene TRBJ1-2; 8 bases align to TRBD1. Germline V gene lookup returns CDR1 SQVTM and CDR2 ANQGSEA. There are 15 residues in the CDR3. V lost 3 bases and J lost 0; bases outside the gene matches: 6.

This clone was picked up one time. The rearrangement links TRBV5-1 to TRBJ2-7; TRBD2 matches 8 bases. CDR1 and CDR2 from the germline V gene are SGHRS and YFSETQ. Trimming cost V 0 bases and J 2 bases; bases outside gene matches: 4. The CDR3 is 15 residues long. The CDR3 region has the DNA TGCGCCAGCAGCTTGGGGAGCGGGAGTGCCTACGAGCAGTACTTC. Residues: CASSLGSGSAYEQYF.

Here the CDR3 reads CASSLPGQYEKLFF. The DNA of the CDR3 is TGTGCCAGCAGTCTCCCGGGACAATATGAAAAACTGTTTTTT. The chain carries TRBV28 and TRBJ1-4; tentatively, D is TRBD1 (6 bases). In germline, CDR1 is MDHEN, CDR2 SYDVKM. The V end lost 5 bases, the J end lost 6 bases, and 13 bases lay between the germline ends. The CDR3 runs to 14 residues. The entire variable domain, with the rest obtained from reference TRBV28 and TRBJ1-4, is as follows: DVKVTQSSRYLVKRTGEKVFLECVQDMDHENMFWYRQDPGLGLRLIYFSYDVKMKEKGDIPEGYSVSREKKERFSLILESASTNQTSMYLCASSLPGQYEKLFFGSGTQLSVL.

V and J are TRBV7-6 and TRBJ2-3; perhaps TRBD1 as D (6 bases). V shed 5 bases and J shed 3 bases, with 15 bases lying between them. This CDR3 is built from 15 residues. Per germline, CDR1 SGHVS and CDR2 FNYEAQ. CDR3: CASSLGSGQTDTQYF. CDR3 nucleotide sequence: TGTGCCAGCAGCCTGGGTTCAGGACAGACAGATACGCAGTATTTT.

The J gene is TRBJ2-3, the V gene TRBV11-2; 8 nucleotides agree with TRBD2. The CDR3 has 16 amino acids. With V trimmed by 4 bases and J by 4 bases, 10 bases remained unmatched. Germline V lookup: CDR1 SGHAT, CDR2 FQNNGV. The CDR3 is CASSSPSGHKADTQYF. In DNA, the CDR3 is TGTGCCAGCAGCTCCCCTAGCGGGCACAAAGCAGATACGCAGTATTTT.

This chain joins TRBV7-9 and TRBJ1-4; 8 positions agree with TRBD1. V dropped 4 bases and J dropped 8; count of bases not matched to a gene: 9. The CDR3 covers 15 residues. Germline-derived CDR1 and CDR2 are SEHNR and FQNEAQ (reference sequence). In DNA, the CDR3 is TGTGCCAGCAGCTCTTGGACAGGGATAATAGAAAAACTGTTTTTT. Protein: CASSSWTGIIEKLFF.

As regards this clone: This sample includes further DNA sequences coding for the same CDR3. The V gene is TRBV19, the J gene TRBJ2-2; D uncertain. Trimming left V 3 bases short and J 5 bases short, with 10 bases between. The CDR3 consists of 14 residues. CDR1 LNHDA and CDR2 SQIVND come from the germline V gene (reference sequence). CDR3 in DNA: TGTGCCAGTAGTATTGATCAGGAAACCGGGGAGCTGTTTTTT. Translation: CASSIDQETGELFF.

The chain is built from TRBV7-2 and TRBJ2-1; D is ambiguous. V was pared by 4 bases and J by 7 bases, with 8 bases between. CDR3 length equals 12 residues. Germline assignment: CDR1 SGHTA and CDR2 FQGNSA. The DNA of the CDR3 is TGTGCCAGCAGCTCCCGGTTTAATGAGCAGTTCTTC. As protein: CASSSRFNEQFF.

Concerning this clone itself: The junction and the germline gene differ at one end; a read error may be behind it. V is TRBV9 and J is TRBJ2-1; D is ambiguous. The CDR3 has 13 residues. Germline CDR1 is SGDLS and CDR2 is YYNGEE. The CDR3 DNA reads TGTGCCAGCGGCGTTGGTATAAAAAATGAGCAGTTCTTC. Encoded protein: CASGVGIKNEQFF.

This clone was found once. V and J are TRBV7-9 and TRBJ2-1; D uncertain. CDR1 and CDR2 (germline): SEHNR, FQNEAQ (reference sequence). Trimming shortened V by 3 bases and J by 8 bases, and 8 bases separated the two germline ends. The CDR3 loop spans 12 amino acids. For the CDR3, the DNA is TGTGCCAGCAGCTTGCTGCTCGATGAGCAGTTCTTC. It encodes CASSLLLDEQFF.

The chain couples TRBV28 to TRBJ1-1; no firm D call. This CDR3 comprises 17 residues. CDR1 MDHEN and CDR2 SYDVKM come from the germline V gene. The V end lost 0 bases, the J end lost 3 bases, and 17 bases lay between the germline ends. CDR3 nucleotide sequence: TGTGCCAGCAGTTTATGGGAGGGTGAAGGGTTATACACTGAAGCTTTCTTT. It translates to CASSLWEGEGLYTEAFF.

DNA for the CDR3: TGTGCCAGCAGTCCACGTCTCGGGTCGAACACTGAAGCTTTCTTT. This encodes CASSPRLGSNTEAFF. This chain joins TRBV27 and TRBJ1-1, with D unclear. V shed 5 bases and J shed 1 base, with 14 bases lying between them. The CDR3 has 15 amino acids. Germline V gene data show CDR1 as MNHEY and CDR2 as SMNVEV (reference sequence).

On this clone: This sample includes further DNA sequences coding for the same CDR3. The CDR3: CASSQELAGYNEQFF. Written as DNA, the CDR3 is TGCGCCAGCAGCCAGGAGCTAGCGGGGTACAATGAGCAGTTCTTC. This chain joins TRBV4-3 and TRBJ2-1; TRBD2 matches at 9 bases. The CDR3 covers 15 residues. The trim removed 3 bases at V and 4 bases at J, leaving 4 bases unmatched. Germline V gene lookup returns CDR1 LGHNA and CDR2 YSLEER.

The chain combines TRBV28 with TRBJ2-7; tentative D call: TRBD1 (6 bases). The CDR3 sequence is 15 residues long. CDR1 MDHEN and CDR2 SYDVKM come from the germline V gene. Trimming removed 5 bases at V and 4 bases at J, with 18 bases between. The CDR3 bases are TGTGCCAGCAGTCCGCCCGGGACACCCGGGTACGAGCAGTACTTC. Its protein product is CASSPPGTPGYEQYF.

The chain is built from TRBV19 and TRBJ2-7; possibly TRBD2 for D (6 bases). The CDR3 is 16 amino acids. Germline loops: CDR1 LNHDA, CDR2 SQIVND (reference sequence). Trimming stripped 0 bases from V and 3 bases from J, with 15 bases between. CDR3 bases: TGTGCCAGTAGTATAGATGCGGGGCAGGGATTCTACGAGCAGTACTTC. It yields the protein CASSIDAGQGFYEQYF. Variable domain in full (rest from reference TRBV19 and TRBJ2-7): DGGITQSPKYLFRKEGQNVTLSCEQNLNHDAMYWYRQDPGQGLRLIYYSQIVNDFQKGDIAEGYSVSREKKESFPLTVTSAQKNPTAFYLCASSIDAGQGFYEQYFGPGTRLTVT.

The V gene is TRBV7-9, the J gene TRBJ1-2, with D unclear. The CDR3 runs to 13 residues. From germline, CDR1 is SEHNR and CDR2 FQNEAQ (reference sequence). The ends were cut back, 1 base at V and 7 bases at J, with 10 bases in the middle. The CDR3 DNA reads as TGTGCCAGCAGCTTAGTACAGCTCGGTGGCTACACCTTC. Translated, it gives CASSLVQLGGYTF.

As regards this clone: Other DNA sequences in the same sample also yield this CDR3. V usage is TRBV4-3 and J usage is TRBJ1-5; no clear D gene. Per the germline V gene, CDR1 is LGHNA and CDR2 is YSLEER. The CDR3 is 15 residues long. V was pared by 1 base and J by 1 base, with 8 bases between. The CDR3 region has the DNA TGCGCCAGCAGCCAAGTGAGAGGGAGCAATCAGCCCCAGCATTTT. Translated, it gives CASSQVRGSNQPQHF.

V gene TRBV6-5 combines with J gene TRBJ1-1; no firm D call. The CDR3 loop spans 15 amino acids. The germline CDR1 and CDR2 sequences are MNHEY and SVGAGI. Between the trimmed V and J ends, which lost 6 bases and 4 bases, there was a span of 18 bases. CDR3 sequence reads: CASRRGRSFVTEAFF. CDR3 coding DNA: TGTGCCAGCAGACGAGGGAGAAGCTTCGTCACTGAAGCTTTCTTT.